This passage covers 4 T cell receptor beta chains from one sample sequenced in a study of T cell clonality in common variable immunodeficiency. No antigen has been identified for these receptors. The study's findings and limits: Common variable immunodeficiency TCR beta sequences reportedly had fewer deletions and N-nucleotide insertions.

Generated by immunoSEQ multiplex PCR, the TCRdb table keeps only in-frame clones and is missing some. The table lists about 23,000 clones, with no singletons. Sequenced input: peripheral blood mononuclear cells. The receptor set was obtained from a human donor with common variable immunodeficiency.

This clone was counted between two and nine times. The CDR3 goes on 3 residues after the read ends, and that part is filled in from the germline J gene. The genes are TRBV5-1 and TRBJ2-7; D unclear. The V gene's germline CDR1 is SGHRS and CDR2 YFSETQ. This CDR3 region has 14 residues. The germline V and J ends were trimmed by 6 bases and 0 bases, with 13 bases remaining between them. The CDR3 DNA, read in part, is TGCGCCAGCAAATTGACACAGCCCTCCTACGAG. This codes for CASKLTQPSYE. The whole CDR3 sequence is CASKLTQPSYEQYF.

In this sample, this clone turned up a few times. The CDR3 end falls 3 residues outside the read, so it is completed with the germline J gene. The V gene is TRBV5-5, the J gene TRBJ2-7; 8 nucleotides agree with TRBD2. Germline CDR1 is SGHKS and CDR2 is YYEKEE (reference sequence). The CDR3 consists of 13 residues. V was clipped by 6 bases and J by 6 bases; unmatched bases: 8. CDR3 DNA, as far as it was read: TGTGCCAGCACCTTTGGGGCGGGGGGCGAG. This codes for CASTFGAGGE. In full, the CDR3 reads CASTFGAGGEQYF.

Of note for this clone: The read ends 3 residues early relative to the CDR3; the germline J gene fills the gap. The V gene is TRBV6-1, the J gene TRBJ1-1, with D perhaps TRBD1 (5 bases). V lost 2 bases and J lost 1, with 11 bases in between. The CDR3 sequence is 15 residues long. Per germline, CDR1 MNHNS and CDR2 SASEGT. CDR3 bases read: TGTGCCAGCAGTGAAAGGACAACCGCGAACACTGAA. It codes for CASSERTTANTE. The CDR3 in its entirety is CASSERTTANTEAFF.

This clone was found a few times. The sequenced fragment ends 3 residues before the CDR3 boundary, so the rest is inferred from the germline J gene. The chain combines TRBV20-1 with TRBJ2-7; 8 positions match TRBD1. V was clipped by 4 bases and J by 3 bases; unmatched bases: 5. The CDR3 has 13 residues. The germline V gene encodes CDR1 DFQATT and CDR2 SNEGSKA (reference sequence). The CDR3 DNA, read in part, is TGCAGTGCTACGAAGGGGACAGGCTACGAG. Translating it yields CSATKGTGYE. The entire CDR3 sequence reads CSATKGTGYEQYF.